This is a list of T cell receptor beta chains from one sample in a study of Ad26.COV2.S vaccination and SARS-CoV-2 variants. Sequenced by immunoSEQ multiplex PCR; TCRdb stores in-frame clones only, minus some. The sample has around 300,000 clones, roughly nine tenths seen once; the top ten hold 5% to 6.5%. The material was peripheral blood, obtained in a trial of Ad26.COV2.S vaccine versus placebo. The receptors come from a person aged 18-65 years who received the Ad26.COV2.S COVID-19 vaccine or a placebo. Each CDR3 is given with its conserved first and last residue. A D gene is named only where the DNA matches it firmly. A clone size is listed for some rows: how often the clone was seen (once, few, many), or a class if it is expanded.

J gene,V gene,D gene,clone size,CDR3 protein,CDR3 DNA
TRBJ2-3,TRBV27,.,.,CASSQGGADTQYF,TGTGCCAGCTCACAGGGAGGCGCAGATACGCAGTATTTT
TRBJ1-1,TRBV5-4,.,.,CASSLLGDTEAFF,TGTGCCAGCAGCTTGTTAGGGGACACTGAAGCTTTCTTT
TRBJ1-1,TRBV7-2,.,.,CASSLARHRVVNTEAFF,TGTGCCAGCAGCTTAGCGCGCCACAGGGTTGTGAACACTGAAGCTTTCTTT
TRBJ2-7,TRBV4-3,.,.,CASSQDRHGQTLSYEQYF,TGCGCCAGCAGCCAAGATCGGCACGGACAGACACTCTCCTACGAGCAGTACTTC
TRBJ1-2,TRBV27,TRBD1,.,CASAQGAAYDYGYTF,TGTGCCAGCGCACAGGGGGCGGCCTATGACTATGGCTACACCTTC
TRBJ1-5,TRBV4-3,.,.,CASSQEPSNQPQHF,TGCGCCAGCAGCCAAGAACCCAGCAATCAGCCCCAGCATTTT
TRBJ2-3,TRBV25-1,TRBD2,.,CASSESLAGGGSVAQYF,TGTGCCAGCAGTGAATCCCTGGCGGGAGGGGGTTCTGTCGCGCAGTATTTT
TRBJ1-2,TRBV30,TRBD1,.,CAWRAAGGFGYTF,TGTGCCTGGAGAGCAGCAGGGGGCTTTGGCTACACCTTC
TRBJ2-3,TRBV5-1,TRBD2,.,CASSLALAGVADTQYF,TGCGCCAGCAGCTTGGCACTAGCGGGAGTTGCAGATACGCAGTATTTT
TRBJ2-6,TRBV18,.,.,CASSLVGLGANVLTF,TGTGCCAGCTCACTCGTCGGGTTAGGGGCCAACGTCCTGACTTTC
TRBJ1-1,TRBV5-4,.,few,CASSSALNTEAFF,TGTGCCAGCAGCTCGGCCCTGAACACTGAAGCTTTCTTT
TRBJ2-1,TRBV5-4,.,.,CASSLELSSYNEQFF,TGTGCCAGCAGCTTGGAATTGAGCTCCTACAATGAGCAGTTCTTC
TRBJ1-1,TRBV4-1,TRBD1,.,CASSHLQGAEAEAFF,TGCGCCAGCAGCCACCTACAGGGGGCCGAGGCTGAAGCTTTCTTT
TRBJ1-3,TRBV6-6,.,.,CASSYDNSGNTIYF,TGTGCCAGCAGTTACGATAACTCTGGAAACACCATATATTTT
TRBJ2-1,TRBV4-3,.,.,CASSQELMAARFF,TGCGCCAGCAGCCAAGAATTAATGGCGGCGCGGTTCTTC
TRBJ2-5,TRBV18,TRBD1,.,CASSIIGTGEETQYF,TGTGCCAGCTCTATTATCGGGACAGGGGAAGAGACCCAGTACTTC
TRBJ2-3,TRBV7-2,.,.,CASTPPGLKDTQYF,TGTGCCAGCACACCCCCGGGACTCAAAGATACGCAGTATTTT
TRBJ1-1,TRBV19,TRBD1,.,CASSIQGTGRTEAFF,TGTGCCAGTAGTATCCAGGGGACAGGGAGGACTGAAGCTTTCTTT
TRBJ2-4,TRBV4-3,.,.,CASSQNRDEAKNIQYF,TGCGCCAGCAGCCAAAATAGAGACGAAGCCAAAAACATTCAGTACTTC
TRBJ1-1,TRBV2,TRBD1,.,CASRERQGAKGTEAFF,TGTGCCAGCAGGGAGAGACAGGGGGCCAAGGGCACTGAAGCTTTCTTT
TRBJ2-1,TRBV7-2,TRBD2,.,CASSSQPGLAGNSYNEQFF,TGTGCCAGCAGCTCCCAACCCGGGCTAGCGGGTAACTCCTACAATGAGCAGTTCTTC
TRBJ1-1,TRBV4-3,.,.,CASSQLLPGSTEAFF,TGCGCCAGCAGCCAATTGCTTCCAGGTAGTACTGAAGCTTTCTTT
TRBJ1-5,TRBV19,.,.,CASSFSVNQPQHF,TGTGCCAGTAGTTTCTCGGTTAATCAGCCCCAGCATTTT
TRBJ1-3,TRBV25-1,.,once,CASSEPGVSSGNTIYF,TGTGCCAGCAGTGAACCAGGGGTCAGCTCTGGAAACACCATATATTTT
TRBJ2-2,TRBV7-6,.,.,CASSPYPGKTIAGELFF,TGTGCCAGCAGCCCCTACCCGGGCAAAACTATAGCCGGGGAGCTGTTTTTT
TRBJ2-7,TRBV2,.,.,CASSDYSDRDYYEQYF,TGTGCCAGCAGTGATTATTCGGACAGGGACTACTACGAGCAGTACTTC
TRBJ1-1,TRBV4-1,.,.,CASSREWELNTEAFF,TGCGCCAGCAGCCGGGAATGGGAGTTGAACACTGAAGCTTTCTTT
TRBJ1-4,TRBV2,.,.,CASKMGRTNEKLFF,TGTGCCAGCAAGATGGGGCGGACTAATGAAAAACTGTTTTTT
TRBJ1-1,TRBV11-2,.,.,CASSSFQDATEAFF,TGTGCCAGCAGCTCGTTCCAGGATGCCACTGAAGCTTTCTTT
TRBJ1-2,TRBV7-9,.,.,CASTQEGGLTYGYTF,TGTGCCAGCACCCAGGAGGGGGGCTTAACCTATGGCTACACCTTC